The 30 T cell receptor beta chains presented below share a single source sample, sequenced in a study of human T cells and chemical hapten exposure. The time point here: patch test 1, 2 weeks after DPC sensitization. Specified treatment: therapeutic diphenylcyclopropenone sensitization with weekly scalp DPC. TCRdb used MiXCR to reprocess the RACE reads, holding one entry per CDR3 protein. The sample has some 49,000 distinct CDR3 sequences, roughly 9.5% seen once. Material: whole blood, obtained in connection with sensitization to the hapten diphenylcyclopropenone (DPC). The receptors originated from a woman between 50 and 59 years old with alopecia areata. Some clones in this sample may be carry-over from other donors' samples.

Written as DNA, the CDR3 is TGTGCCTGGAGTGTACTCGGTCAGCCCCAGCATTTT. Amino acid sequence: CAWSVLGQPQHF. The rearrangement uses TRBV30 and TRBJ1-5; no clear D gene. CDR1 and CDR2 (germline): GTSNPN, SVGIG (reference sequence). V shed 0 bases and J shed 6 bases, with 6 bases lying between them. The CDR3 runs 12 residues.

This clonotype was counted ten times or more. This rearrangement joins TRBV29-1 to TRBJ2-2, with D unclear. This CDR3 has 11 residues. Germline-derived CDR1 and CDR2 are SQVTM and ANQGSEA. Deletions cut 6 bases from V and 4 bases from J, with 6 bases between. The CDR3 DNA reads as TGCAGCGTGAAGAGCACCGGGGAGCTGTTTTTT. It is translated as CSVKSTGELFF.

This clonotype has at least ten counts. The V and J genes are TRBV12-3 or TRBV12-4 and TRBJ1-1; no clear D gene. This CDR3 has 13 residues. Trimming took off 4 bases at V and 5 bases at J, with 11 bases between the two ends. The CDR3 DNA sequence: TGTGCCAGCAGTTCTTCCGTAAAGACTGAAGCTTTCTTT. It yields the protein CASSSSVKTEAFF.

This clonotype occurred many times. The chain carries TRBV6-5 and TRBJ1-4; D not resolved. Germline assignment: CDR1 MNHEY and CDR2 SVGAGI. CDR3 length: 15 residues. V lost 6 bases and J 7 bases, leaving 18 bases between the germline ends. The CDR3 DNA follows: TGTGCCAGCAGCCTCTTCGGTGGAGGGAGTGAAAAACTGTTTTTT. It specifies CASSLFGGGSEKLFF.

The chain has TRBV28 and TRBJ2-7, with 8 bases lining up with TRBD2. V lost 7 bases and J lost 5; bases outside the gene matches: 7. The germline gives CDR1 MDHEN, CDR2 SYDVKM. The CDR3 consists of 13 residues. For the CDR3, the DNA is TGTGCCAGCATCGCAAGCGGGAGACACGAGCAGTACTTC. This gives the protein CASIASGRHEQYF.

Many counts were recorded for this clonotype. This chain joins TRBV6-5 and TRBJ2-1, with TRBD2 identical over 14 bases. Trimming took 6 bases from V and 9 from J; bases not matched to a gene: 10. The CDR3 loop spans 16 amino acids. The germline V gene has CDR1 MNHEY and CDR2 SVGAGI. This chain's CDR3 is CASSHGTSGSRGEQFF. Written as DNA, the CDR3 is TGTGCCAGCAGCCACGGGACTAGCGGGAGCAGGGGTGAGCAGTTCTTC.

This clonotype was seen repeatedly, ten times or more. The chain uses TRBV20-1 and TRBJ2-3, with D hard to call. The V end was cut by 3 bases, the J end by 8 bases, with 15 bases between. CDR1 DFQATT and CDR2 SNEGSKA come from the germline V gene (reference sequence). CDR3 length: 13 residues. DNA for the CDR3: TGCAGTGCTAGGGAAACTGGAATCGCTACGCAGTATTTT. Residues: CSARETGIATQYF.

This clonotype was observed many times. The chain employs TRBV6-2 or TRBV6-3 and TRBJ2-7; 11 bases are shared with TRBD2. This CDR3 spans 15 amino acids. Germline loops: CDR1 MNHEY, CDR2 SVGEGT. J lost 2 bases, V lost 5 bases, and 5 bases had no gene match. The CDR3 loop is CASSIPSGRPYEQYF. The CDR3 bases are TGTGCCAGCAGTATCCCTAGCGGGAGGCCCTACGAGCAGTACTTC.

The sample holds many counts of this clonotype. The chain links TRBV11-3 to TRBJ2-2; D call uncertain. Germline lookup yields CDR1 SGHNT and CDR2 YENEEA. This CDR3 is 14 amino acids long. V lost 5 bases and J 4 bases, leaving 11 bases between the germline ends. This chain's CDR3 is CASSPGTVTGELFF. CDR3 nucleotide sequence: TGTGCCAGCAGCCCGGGCACAGTCACCGGGGAGCTGTTTTTT. Based on the CDR3 plus reference TRBV11-3 and TRBJ2-2, the full variable domain is EAGVVQSPRYKIIEKKQPVAFWCNPISGHNTLYWYLQNLGQGPELLIRYENEEAVDDSQLPKDRFSAERLKGVDSTLKIQPAELGDSAVYLCASSPGTVTGELFFGEGSRLTVL.

This clonotype has only a few counts. The rearrangement links TRBV7-9 to TRBJ2-5; 8 bases fit TRBD2. Trimming removed 4 bases from V and 1 base from J; junction bases left unmatched: 5. CDR3 length: 15 amino acids. In germline, CDR1 is SEHNR, CDR2 FQNEAQ (reference sequence). CDR3 sequence reads: CASSSGTRGQETQYF. Written as DNA, the CDR3 is TGTGCCAGCAGCTCCGGGACTAGAGGCCAAGAGACCCAGTACTTC. The complete variable domain, with remaining parts taken from reference TRBV7-9 and TRBJ2-5, reads DTGVSQNPRHKITKRGQNVTFRCDPISEHNRLYWYRQTLGQGPEFLTYFQNEAQLEKSRLLSDRFSAERPKGSFSTLEIQRTEQGDSAMYLCASSSGTRGQETQYFGPGTRLLVL.

This clonotype was counted a few times. This chain uses TRBV29-1 with TRBJ1-1, with D hard to call. Per germline, CDR1 SQVTM and CDR2 ANQGSEA. V dropped 7 bases and J dropped 11 bases, with 17 bases sitting between them. This CDR3 region has 11 residues. The chain's CDR3 is CSGLVVSGAFF. For the CDR3, the DNA is TGCAGCGGCCTAGTGGTGTCGGGTGCTTTCTTT.

This clonotype was counted ten times or more. This chain connects TRBV18 to TRBJ2-5; a weak D match, TRBD2 (5 bases). The CDR3 loop spans 14 amino acids. V lost 6 bases, J lost 3 bases, and 14 bases lay in between. CDR1 is KGHSH, CDR2 LQKENI, per germline. For the CDR3, the DNA is TGTGCCAGCTCCCCCCGGGGTGGAGAAGAGACCCAGTACTTC. This sequence encodes CASSPRGGEETQYF.

In this sample, this clonotype turned up many times. V is TRBV7-9 and J is TRBJ1-2, with D unresolved. Per the germline V gene, CDR1 is SEHNR and CDR2 is FQNEAQ (reference sequence). V gave up 5 bases and J gave up 3 bases, with 7 bases separating them. The CDR3 is 12 residues long. The CDR3 loop reads CASSRADYGYTF. CDR3 bases: TGTGCCAGCAGCCGTGCCGACTATGGCTACACCTTC.

This clonotype was counted ten times or more. This sequence joins TRBV6-5 and TRBJ1-1; D is ambiguous. Trimming removed 0 bases at V and 6 bases at J, with 14 bases between. The CDR3 spans 15 residues. Germline values: CDR1 MNHEY, CDR2 SVGAGI. Written as DNA, the CDR3 is TGTGCCAGCAGTTACTCGGCATCCCGGCCCGCTGAAGCTTTCTTT. This codes for CASSYSASRPAEAFF.

This clonotype was recorded once. The chain links TRBV15 to TRBJ2-5; D not certain. The CDR3 is 12 residues long. Trimming stripped 1 base from V and 1 base from J, with 1 base between. Per the germline V gene, CDR1 is LNHNV and CDR2 is YYDKDF (reference sequence). CDR3 region: CATSRGQETQYF. CDR3 in DNA: TGTGCCACCAGCAGAGGCCAAGAGACCCAGTACTTC.

By share, this clonotype counts as medium-sized. The CDR3 here is CASSQAGTSYTQYF. The CDR3 region has the DNA TGTGCCAGCAGCCAAGCTGGGACTAGCTATACGCAGTATTTT. V gene TRBV3-1 combines with J gene TRBJ2-3; 9 nucleotides line up with TRBD2. The CDR3 length is 14 residues. Germline V gene data show CDR1 as LGHDT and CDR2 as YNNKEL (reference sequence). Trimming removed 1 base from V and 7 bases from J; junction bases left unmatched: 3.

The chain uses TRBV30 and TRBJ1-1; D uncertain. The V end was cut by 2 bases, the J end by 4 bases, with 11 bases between. Germline V CDR1 and CDR2: GTSNPN, SVGIG (reference sequence). The CDR3 runs to 13 residues. The CDR3 region is CAWSKGIVTEAFF. The CDR3 region has the DNA TGTGCCTGGAGTAAAGGGATTGTCACTGAAGCTTTCTTT.

The V and J genes are TRBV7-2 and TRBJ2-3; TRBD2 matches at 9 bases. This CDR3 is built from 16 residues. In germline, CDR1 is SGHTA, CDR2 FQGNSA. With 5 bases clipped from V and 2 bases from J, the junction kept 8 bases outside the gene matches. The CDR3 spells CASSRMTSGYTDTQYF. CDR3 nucleotides: TGTGCCAGCAGCCGAATGACTAGCGGATACACAGATACGCAGTATTTT.

This clonotype was counted at least ten times. The chain uses TRBV24-1 and TRBJ1-5; TRBD1 matches at 8 bases. There are 16 residues in the CDR3. In germline, CDR1 is KGHDR, CDR2 SFDVKD. The ends lost 3 bases at V and 2 bases at J; junction bases unmatched: 5. The CDR3 bases are TGTGCCACCAGTGATAGACAGGGGTTAGGCAATCAGCCCCAGCATTTT. This translates into CATSDRQGLGNQPQHF.

There are many counts of this clonotype. This chain links TRBV11-3 with TRBJ2-2, with D unresolved. This CDR3 has 13 residues. Trimming left V 5 bases short and J 6 bases short, with 10 bases between. Per germline, CDR1 SGHNT and CDR2 YENEEA. The CDR3, as DNA: TGTGCCAGCAGCCTCTCCACCGCCGGGGAGCTGTTTTTT. As protein: CASSLSTAGELFF.

Many counts were recorded for this clonotype. The CDR3 sequence is CASRYARSGNNEQFF. The DNA of the CDR3 is TGTGCCAGCAGGTATGCAAGGAGCGGGAACAATGAGCAGTTCTTC. This rearrangement joins TRBV7-2 to TRBJ2-1, with 7 bases that match TRBD2. CDR3 size: 15 residues. Germline V gives CDR1 SGHTA, CDR2 FQGNSA. Trimming took 6 bases from V and 5 from J; bases not matched to a gene: 10.

This clonotype was seen repeatedly, ten times or more. The J gene is TRBJ2-7, the V gene TRBV12-3 or TRBV12-4; 7 bases are shared with TRBD1. J gave up 3 bases and V 5 bases, and 10 bases lay outside the gene matches. This CDR3 contains 15 residues. This CDR3 is CASSHRDRPNYEQYF. In DNA, the CDR3 is TGTGCCAGCAGTCACCGGGACAGACCTAACTACGAGCAGTACTTC.

This clonotype was picked up many times. The V and J genes are TRBV7-8 and TRBJ2-1, with 10 bases identical to TRBD2. Germline V gene sequence: CDR1 SGHVS, CDR2 FQNEAQ. The length of the CDR3 is 15 residues. Trimming at V came to 4 bases and at J to 7 bases, leaving 7 bases not matched to a gene. CDR3 residues: CASSSRSGRGNEQFF. The CDR3 DNA reads as TGTGCCAGCAGCTCCCGGAGCGGGAGGGGGAATGAGCAGTTCTTC.

The J gene is TRBJ2-6, the V gene TRBV21-1. TRBV21-1 is shown as a pseudogene. The CDR3 runs to 16 residues. The CDR3 sequence: CASSNAHRSGANVLTF. CDR3 coding DNA: TGTGCCAGCAGCAACGCACATCGCTCTGGGGCCAACGTCCTGACTTTC.

The chain couples TRBV28 to TRBJ1-4, with D tentatively TRBD1 (6 bases). V was trimmed by 4 bases and J by 2 bases, leaving 8 bases between them. Germline values: CDR1 MDHEN, CDR2 SYDVKM. This CDR3 has 14 residues. Here the CDR3 DNA reads TGTGCCAGCAGTTGGGGGGCGACTAATGAAAAACTGTTTTTT. Amino acid sequence: CASSWGATNEKLFF. Full variable domain (rest looked up from reference TRBV28 and TRBJ1-4): DVKVTQSSRYLVKRTGEKVFLECVQDMDHENMFWYRQDPGLGLRLIYFSYDVKMKEKGDIPEGYSVSREKKERFSLILESASTNQTSMYLCASSWGATNEKLFFGSGTQLSVL.

This clonotype was counted ten times or more. The chain links TRBV2 to TRBJ2-3; TRBD1 is a possible D gene (5 bases). The V gene lost 7 bases and the J gene lost 4 bases, with 9 bases spanning the gap. Germline lookup yields CDR1 SNHLY and CDR2 FYNNEI. This CDR3 is 12 amino acids long. CDR3: CASKGPSDTQYF. The CDR3 nucleotides read TGTGCCAGCAAGGGGCCCTCAGATACGCAGTATTTT.

In the case of this clonotype: At one boundary the junction diverges from the germline segment, which might be a read error. This chain uses TRBV11-3 with TRBJ2-1; weak D call: TRBD2 (5 bases). CDR1 is SGHNT and CDR2 is YENEEA in the germline V gene. The CDR3 loop spans 14 amino acids. The DNA for the CDR3 is TGTGCCAGCAGCTTGAACGGGATCAACAATGAGCAGATCTTC. It codes for CASSLNGINNEQIF.

Many counts were recorded for this clonotype. The chain uses TRBV5-1 and TRBJ2-1; 16 positions agree with TRBD2. The junction had 13 bases not matched to a gene; V was cut back by 5 bases and J by 2 bases. The germline gives CDR1 SGHRS, CDR2 YFSETQ. The CDR3 covers 20 residues. The CDR3 reads CASRANSGLAGGPTYNEQFF. CDR3 nucleotide sequence: TGCGCCAGCAGGGCAAACTCGGGACTAGCGGGAGGGCCGACCTACAATGAGCAGTTCTTC.

V is TRBV29-1 and J is TRBJ2-7; weak D call: TRBD1 (6 bases). V lost 5 bases to trimming and J lost 4 bases, with 15 bases between them. This CDR3 is 13 amino acids long. Germline CDR1 reads SQVTM; CDR2 reads ANQGSEA. CDR3 residues: CSVFFTGSYEQYF. CDR3 nucleotide sequence: TGCAGCGTTTTCTTCACAGGGAGTTACGAGCAGTACTTC.

Many counts were recorded for this clonotype. This sequence joins TRBV12-3 or TRBV12-4 and TRBJ2-1, with 10 bases aligning to TRBD2. CDR3 size: 15 residues. V shed 5 bases and J 10 bases; nucleotides not matched to a gene: 11. This CDR3 reads CASSKAGGPQREQFF. The CDR3 coding sequence is TGTGCCAGCAGTAAAGCGGGAGGGCCCCAGCGCGAGCAGTTCTTC.